This T cell receptor beta chain was recorded in a study of technical replicates of blood from a handful of donors. The CDR3 covers 18 residues. J was trimmed by 0 bases and V by 8 bases; bases with no gene match: 17. Germline V gene data show CDR1 as GTSNPN and CDR2 as SVGIG (reference sequence). This clone appeared once. Profiling relied on immunoSEQ multiplex PCR, and the TCRdb table lists in-frame clones only, not all of them. This table has approximately 15,000 clones, roughly 87% appearing once. The rearrangement links TRBV30 to TRBJ1-4; 8 bases map to TRBD1. This TCR was sampled from a human donor in good health. The specimen was PBMCs. CDR3 nucleotides: TGTGCCACCACGCACTACGCACAGGGGGACGCAACTAATGAAAAACTGTTTTTT. Translation gives CATTHYAQGDATNEKLFF.